This record covers a single T cell receptor (beta chain). Per germline, CDR1 SGDLS and CDR2 YYNGEE. This CDR3 has 15 amino acids. V was clipped by 0 bases and J by 0 bases, with 9 bases between them. These data come from a study of T cell changes during pregnancy in multiple sclerosis. The method was immunoSEQ multiplex PCR; TCRdb's version includes in-frame clones alone and lacks a portion of them. The sample includes under 40,000 clones, more than 85% seen only once; the top ten take around 8%. This sequence joins TRBV9 and TRBJ1-1, with D hard to call. The TCR sequence derives from a female donor with multiple sclerosis, enrolled in a pregnancy study. Sequencing was performed on CD8+ T cells from peripheral blood mononuclear cells, taken in the third trimester of pregnancy. Here the CDR3 reads CASSVGSLMNTEAFF. Here the CDR3 DNA reads TGTGCCAGCAGCGTAGGGAGCCTAATGAACACTGAAGCTTTCTTT. The full variable domain, completed using reference TRBV9 and TRBJ1-1, is DSGVTQTPKHLITATGQRVTLRCSPRSGDLSVYWYQQSLDQGLQFLIQYYNGEERAKGNILERFSAQQFPDLHSELNLSSLELGDSALYFCASSVGSLMNTEAFFGQGTRLTVV.